This TCR beta chain was sequenced during a study of shared clonotypes between healthy human individuals. At the level of the study: CD4 naive and memory got three plates each, CD8 naive two, CD8 memory one.

DNA at approximately 200 ng, around 30,000 T cell genomes, went into sorted-subset replicate PCRs. Sequenced by immunoSEQ multiplex PCR; TCRdb stores in-frame clones only, minus some. The repertoire holds over 1.4 million clones, with roughly 96% as singletons. The CDR3 is 13 amino acids. V was shortened by 7 bases and J by 6 bases, with 16 bases between the two germline ends. CDR1 and CDR2 from the germline V gene are MNHNS and SASEGT. This clonotype originated in a man aged 30 to 39 in good health. The sequencing input was naive CD4+ T cells sorted from blood. As to subset: CD45RA+ positively selected. The J gene is TRBJ2-7, the V gene TRBV6-1; D could derive from TRBD1 or TRBD2 (5 bases each). CDR3 region: CASKFGGEGEQYF. Written as DNA, the CDR3 is TGTGCCAGCAAGTTTGGGGGAGAGGGCGAGCAGTACTTC.